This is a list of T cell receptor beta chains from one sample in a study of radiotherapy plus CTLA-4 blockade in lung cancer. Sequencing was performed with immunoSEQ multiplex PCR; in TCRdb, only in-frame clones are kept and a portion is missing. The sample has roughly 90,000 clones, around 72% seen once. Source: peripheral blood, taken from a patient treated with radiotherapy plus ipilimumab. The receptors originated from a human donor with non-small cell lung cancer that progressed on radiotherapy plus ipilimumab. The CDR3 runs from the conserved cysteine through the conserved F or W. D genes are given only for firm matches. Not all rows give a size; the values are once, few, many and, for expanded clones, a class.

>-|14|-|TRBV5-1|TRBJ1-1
CASSLGSGFTEAFF
TGCGCCAGCAGCTTGGGGTCAGGGTTCACTGAAGCTTTCTTT
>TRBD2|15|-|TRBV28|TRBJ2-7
CASSLPTSAPYEQYF
TGTGCCAGCAGTTTACCTACTAGCGCTCCCTACGAGCAGTACTTC
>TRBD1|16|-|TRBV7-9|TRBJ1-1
CASSSGFRGLDTEAFF
TGTGCCAGCAGTTCGGGGTTTAGGGGGCTCGACACTGAAGCTTTCTTT
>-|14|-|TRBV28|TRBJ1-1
CASSPSTEATEAFF
TGTGCCAGCAGTCCCTCGACGGAGGCCACTGAAGCTTTCTTT
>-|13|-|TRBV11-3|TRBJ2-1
CASSSGQWGEQFF
TGTGCCAGCAGCTCCGGTCAATGGGGTGAGCAGTTCTTC
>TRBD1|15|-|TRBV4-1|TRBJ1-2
CASSFPDREGQGYTF
TGCGCCAGCAGCTTCCCCGACAGGGAGGGTCAAGGCTACACCTTC
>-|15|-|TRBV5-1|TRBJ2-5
CASSLGPTGQETQYF
TGCGCCAGCAGCTTGGGGCCCACAGGCCAAGAGACCCAGTACTTC
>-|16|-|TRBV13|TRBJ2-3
CASSLYERAGTDTQYF
TGTGCCAGCAGCTTATATGAGCGGGCAGGCACAGATACGCAGTATTTT
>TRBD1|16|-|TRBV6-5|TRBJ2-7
CASSSLPGQGADEQYF
TGTGCCAGCAGTTCTTTACCGGGACAGGGGGCGGACGAGCAGTACTTC
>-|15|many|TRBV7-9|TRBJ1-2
CASSLDRAPSGGYTF
TGTGCCAGCAGCTTAGATAGAGCCCCCTCTGGAGGCTACACCTTC
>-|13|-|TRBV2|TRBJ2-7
CASSDDSVNEQYF
TGTGCCAGCAGTGATGACAGTGTGAACGAGCAGTACTTC
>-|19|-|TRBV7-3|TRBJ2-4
CASSSTTRRGDLAKNIQYF
TGTGCCAGCAGCTCTACCACGCGCCGGGGCGATCTAGCCAAAAACATTCAGTACTTC
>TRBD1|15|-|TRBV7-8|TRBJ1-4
CASSATTGINEKLFF
TGTGCCAGCAGCGCAACGACAGGGATTAATGAAAAACTGTTTTTT
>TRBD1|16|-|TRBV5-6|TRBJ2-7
CASSLGGTGNTYEQYF
TGTGCCAGCAGCTTGGGGGGGACAGGGAACACCTACGAGCAGTACTTC
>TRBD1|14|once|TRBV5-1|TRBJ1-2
CASSRGTAADGYTF
TGCGCCAGCAGCCGCGGGACAGCCGCCGATGGCTACACCTTC
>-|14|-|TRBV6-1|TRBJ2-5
CASSDTGTQETQYF
TGTGCCAGCAGTGATACAGGGACCCAAGAGACCCAGTACTTC
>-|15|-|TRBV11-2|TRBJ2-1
CASSLAGSGYNEQFF
TGTGCCAGCAGCTTAGCCGGGAGTGGTTACAATGAGCAGTTCTTC
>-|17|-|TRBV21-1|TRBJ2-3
CASSKATAPPSTDTQYF
TGTGCCAGCAGCAAAGCGACGGCTCCTCCTAGCACAGATACGCAGTATTTT
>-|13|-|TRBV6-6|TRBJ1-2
CASSYASVGGYTF
TGTGCCAGCAGTTACGCGTCAGTGGGAGGCTACACCTTC
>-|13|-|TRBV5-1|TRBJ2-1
CASSLAGSNEQFF
TGCGCCAGCAGCTTAGCAGGGAGCAATGAGCAGTTCTTC
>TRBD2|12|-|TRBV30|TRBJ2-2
CAGERGPGELFF
TGTGCCGGAGAGCGGGGGCCCGGGGAGCTGTTTTTT
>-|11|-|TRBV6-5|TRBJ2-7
CASSYYGEQYF
TGTGCCAGCAGTTACTACGGCGAGCAGTACTTC
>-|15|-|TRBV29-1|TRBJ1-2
CSVDEPNGGKNGYTF
TGCAGTGTAGACGAACCTAATGGGGGAAAGAATGGCTACACCTTC
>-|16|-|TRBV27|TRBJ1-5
CASSPSAGARNQPQHF
TGTGCCAGCAGCCCATCAGCAGGGGCCCGCAATCAGCCCCAGCATTTT
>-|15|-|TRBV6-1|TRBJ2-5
CATRRGPEPIETQYF
TGTGCCACCCGTAGGGGTCCCGAGCCCATAGAGACCCAGTACTTC
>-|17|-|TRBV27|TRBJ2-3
CASSPAPGFTSTDTQYF
TGTGCCAGCAGTCCGGCCCCAGGGTTCACTAGCACAGATACGCAGTATTTT
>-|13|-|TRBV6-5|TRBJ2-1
CASRRDSRNEQFF
TGTGCCAGCAGGCGGGACTCCCGAAATGAGCAGTTCTTC
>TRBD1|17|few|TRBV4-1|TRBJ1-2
CASSQPTFTGGAGGYTF
TGCGCCAGCAGCCAACCGACCTTCACAGGGGGCGCCGGTGGCTACACCTTC
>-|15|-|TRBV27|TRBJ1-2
CASSPLREQNYGYTF
TGTGCCAGCAGTCCCCTAAGGGAGCAGAACTATGGCTACACCTTC
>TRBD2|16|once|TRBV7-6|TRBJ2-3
CASSFGASGSTDTQYF
TGTGCCAGCAGCTTCGGTGCTAGCGGGAGCACAGATACGCAGTATTTT
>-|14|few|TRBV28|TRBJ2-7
CASSRPTGTREQYF
TGTGCCAGCAGCCGCCCCACAGGGACTCGTGAGCAGTACTTC
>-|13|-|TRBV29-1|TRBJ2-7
CSVRRGGGYEQYF
TGCAGCGTAAGGCGGGGAGGGGGCTACGAGCAGTACTTC
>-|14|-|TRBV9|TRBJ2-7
CASSVGEGRGEQYF
TGTGCCAGCAGCGTAGGTGAGGGCCGGGGCGAGCAGTACTTC
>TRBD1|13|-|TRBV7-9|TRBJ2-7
CASSLGTGDQQYF
TGTGCCAGCAGCTTAGGGACAGGGGATCAGCAGTACTTC
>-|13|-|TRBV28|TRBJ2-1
CASAPGGTDEQFF
TGTGCCAGCGCTCCAGGGGGGACTGATGAGCAGTTCTTC
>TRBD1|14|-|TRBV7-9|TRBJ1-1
CASSSGTGGPEAFF
TGTGCCAGCAGCTCCGGGACAGGGGGCCCTGAAGCTTTCTTT
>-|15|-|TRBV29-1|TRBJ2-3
CSVERARASTDTQYF
TGCAGCGTTGAAAGGGCCAGGGCCAGCACAGATACGCAGTATTTT
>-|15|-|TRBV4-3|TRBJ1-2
CASSQDITPEYGYTF
TGCGCCAGCAGCCAAGATATTACACCCGAGTATGGCTACACCTTC
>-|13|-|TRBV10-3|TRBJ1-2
CTTRDPGDYGYTF
TGTACCACGAGGGACCCGGGGGACTATGGCTACACCTTC
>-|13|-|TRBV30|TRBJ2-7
CAWSVTGPYEQYF
TGTGCCTGGAGTGTTACAGGGCCCTACGAGCAGTACTTC
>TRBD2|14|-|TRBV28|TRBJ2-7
CASSLASGRYEQYF
TGTGCCAGCAGTTTGGCTAGCGGGCGGTACGAGCAGTACTTC
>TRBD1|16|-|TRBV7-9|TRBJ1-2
CASSLAGQQGAVGYTF
TGTGCCAGCAGCTTAGCGGGACAACAGGGGGCTGTCGGCTACACCTTC
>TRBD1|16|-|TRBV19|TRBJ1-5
CASTSIGQGGNQPQHF
TGTGCCAGTACCTCAATTGGTCAGGGGGGCAATCAGCCCCAGCATTTT
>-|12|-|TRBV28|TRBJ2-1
CASTTGSNEQFF
TGTGCCAGCACCACAGGGAGCAATGAGCAGTTCTTC
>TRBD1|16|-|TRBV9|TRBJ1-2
CASSVGGTGGNYGYTF
TGTGCCAGCAGCGTAGGAGGGACAGGGGGCAACTATGGCTACACCTTC
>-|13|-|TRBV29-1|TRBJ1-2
CSVDSDPAQGYTF
TGCAGCGTTGATTCTGACCCCGCGCAGGGCTACACCTTC
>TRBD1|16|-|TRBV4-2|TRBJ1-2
CASSQDLGQGYSGYTF
TGTGCCAGCAGCCAAGATCTGGGACAGGGGTATAGTGGCTACACCTTC
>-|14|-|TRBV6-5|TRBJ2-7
CASSEEGSYYEQYF
TGTGCCAGCAGTGAAGAGGGTAGTTACTACGAGCAGTACTTC
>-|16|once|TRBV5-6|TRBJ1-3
CASSLGRQSSGNTIYF
TGTGCCAGCAGCTTGGGCCGGCAGAGCTCTGGAAACACCATATATTTT
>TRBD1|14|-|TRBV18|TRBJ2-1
CASSPGDRRNEQFF
TGTGCCAGCTCACCAGGGGACAGAAGGAATGAGCAGTTCTTC
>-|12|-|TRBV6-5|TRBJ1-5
CASSPDNQPQHF
TGTGCCAGCAGCCCCGACAATCAGCCCCAGCATTTT
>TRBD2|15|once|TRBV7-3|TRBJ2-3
CASSSASGGLDTQYF
TGTGCCAGCAGCTCAGCTAGCGGGGGGCTTGATACGCAGTATTTT
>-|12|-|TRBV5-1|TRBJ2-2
CASSLEYSGLFF
TGCGCCAGCAGTCTAGAATATTCGGGGCTGTTTTTT